This TCR beta chain originates from a study of T cell repertoires in cytomegalovirus infection. Looking at the study overall: Carrying CMV and the relevant HLA type showed in public TCR beta signatures.

For this clonotype: The antigen is not known.

Study observations and caveats: HLA-C-restricted CMV-specific TCR beta clonotypes were dominant in the ex vivo response. Carriage of CMV together with the relevant HLA was identifiable through cumulative public TCR beta family frequency.

TCRdb re-derived calls from the reads in MiXCR, one entry per CDR3 protein. The sample consists of approximately 750,000 distinct CDR3 sequences, 35% of them appearing once. The sequence came from a human donor in good health (CMV status not recorded). Some clones in this sample may be carry-over from other donors' samples. The sample comprised PBMCs.

CDR3 sequence: CASGLRTGENTEAFF. For the CDR3, the DNA is TGCGCCAGCGGCCTGAGGACGGGCGAGAACACTGAAGCTTTCTTT. The rearrangement uses TRBV5-1 and TRBJ1-1, with no clear D. The CDR3 runs 15 residues. Germline CDR1 SGHRS, CDR2 YFSETQ. The germline V and J ends were trimmed by 7 bases and 1 base, with 17 bases remaining between them.